This T cell receptor beta chain came from a study of control samples from healthy donors and cancer patients. Germline CDR1 is LNHDA and CDR2 is SQIVND (reference sequence). Trimming took 3 bases from V and 0 from J, leaving 6 bases between them. The CDR3 extends over 13 amino acids. TCRdb's copy holds only in-frame clones and misses some; the assay was immunoSEQ multiplex PCR. The sample shows some 120,000 clones, approximately 94% of them seen only once. Sequencing input: blood. The clonotype was recovered from a man aged 30 to 39 in good health. This chain connects TRBV19 to TRBJ2-7; D remains ambiguous. For the CDR3, the DNA is TGTGCCAGTAGTATTAGTACCTCCTACGAGCAGTACTTC. It encodes CASSISTSYEQYF.